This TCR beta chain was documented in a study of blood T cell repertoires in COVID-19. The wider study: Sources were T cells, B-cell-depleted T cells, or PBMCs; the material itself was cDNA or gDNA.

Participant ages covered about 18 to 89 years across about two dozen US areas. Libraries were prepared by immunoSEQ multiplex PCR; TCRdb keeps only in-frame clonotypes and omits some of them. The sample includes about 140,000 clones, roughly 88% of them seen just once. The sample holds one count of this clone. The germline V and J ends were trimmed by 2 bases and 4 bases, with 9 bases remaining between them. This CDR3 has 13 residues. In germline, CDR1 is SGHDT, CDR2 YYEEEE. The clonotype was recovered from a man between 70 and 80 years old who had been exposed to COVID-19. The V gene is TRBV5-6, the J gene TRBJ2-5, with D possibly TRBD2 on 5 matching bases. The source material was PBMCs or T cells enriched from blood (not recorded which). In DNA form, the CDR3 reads TGTGCCAGCAGCTTACCGGGGAGAGAGACCCAGTACTTC. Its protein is CASSLPGRETQYF.